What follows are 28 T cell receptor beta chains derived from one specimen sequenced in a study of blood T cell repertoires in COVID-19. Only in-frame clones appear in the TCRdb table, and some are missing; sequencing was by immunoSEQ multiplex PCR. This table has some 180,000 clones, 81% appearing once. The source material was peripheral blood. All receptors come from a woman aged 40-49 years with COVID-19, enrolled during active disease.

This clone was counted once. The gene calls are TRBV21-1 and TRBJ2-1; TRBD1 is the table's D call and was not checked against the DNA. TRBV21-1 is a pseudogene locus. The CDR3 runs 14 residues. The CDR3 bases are TGTGCCAGCGTCACAGGGAAGGTAGGTAATGAGCAGTTCTTC. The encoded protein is CASVTGKVGNEQFF.

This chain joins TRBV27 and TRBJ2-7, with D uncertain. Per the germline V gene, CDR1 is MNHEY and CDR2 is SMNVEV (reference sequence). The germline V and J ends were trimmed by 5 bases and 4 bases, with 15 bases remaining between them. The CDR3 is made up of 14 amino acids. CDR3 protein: CASSPGGQPYEQYV. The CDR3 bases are TGTGCCAGCAGTCCCGGCGGCCAGCCTTACGAGCAGTACGTC.

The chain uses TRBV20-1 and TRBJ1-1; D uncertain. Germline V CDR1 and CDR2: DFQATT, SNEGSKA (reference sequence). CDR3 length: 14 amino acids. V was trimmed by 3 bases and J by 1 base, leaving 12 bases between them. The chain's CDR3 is CSASRRTSNTEAFF. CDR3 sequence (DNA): TGCAGTGCTAGTCGGAGGACCTCGAACACTGAAGCTTTCTTT.

CDR3 DNA: TGTGCCAGCAGCCAAGGTGACAGCTATGGCTACACCTTC. Translation: CASSQGDSYGYTF. The rearrangement links TRBV3-1 (or the pseudogene TRBV3-2) to TRBJ1-2, with D possibly matching TRBD1 (5 bases). Germline-derived CDR1 and CDR2 are LGHDT and YNNKEL (reference sequence). The ends were cut back, 1 base at V and 4 bases at J, with 7 bases in the middle. CDR3 length: 13 amino acids.

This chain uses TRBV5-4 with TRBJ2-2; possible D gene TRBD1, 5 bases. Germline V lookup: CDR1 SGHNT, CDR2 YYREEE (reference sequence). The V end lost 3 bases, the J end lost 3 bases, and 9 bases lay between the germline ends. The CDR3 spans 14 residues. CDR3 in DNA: TGTGCCAGCAGCTCGACAGATTACACCGGGGAGCTGTTTTTT. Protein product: CASSSTDYTGELFF.

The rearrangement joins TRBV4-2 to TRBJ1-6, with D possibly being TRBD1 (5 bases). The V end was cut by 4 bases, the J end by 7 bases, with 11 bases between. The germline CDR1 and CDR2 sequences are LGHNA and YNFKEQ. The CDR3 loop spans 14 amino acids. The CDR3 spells CASSPGKSNSPLHF. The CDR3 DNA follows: TGTGCCAGCAGCCCAGGGAAATCAAATTCACCCCTCCACTTT.

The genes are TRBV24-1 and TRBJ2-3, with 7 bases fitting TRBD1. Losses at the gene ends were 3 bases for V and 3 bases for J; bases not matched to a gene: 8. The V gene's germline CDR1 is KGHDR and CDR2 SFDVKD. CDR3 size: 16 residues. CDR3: CATSDTDRFRTDTQYF. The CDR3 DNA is TGTGCCACCAGTGATACGGACAGGTTTAGGACAGATACGCAGTATTTT.

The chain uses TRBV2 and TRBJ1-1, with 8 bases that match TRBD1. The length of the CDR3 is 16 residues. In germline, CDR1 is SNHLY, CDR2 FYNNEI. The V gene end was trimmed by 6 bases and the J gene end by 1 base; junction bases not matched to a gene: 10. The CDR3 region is CASSRGQGAGNTEAFF. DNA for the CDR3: TGTGCCAGCAGCCGGGGCCAGGGGGCAGGGAACACTGAAGCTTTCTTT.

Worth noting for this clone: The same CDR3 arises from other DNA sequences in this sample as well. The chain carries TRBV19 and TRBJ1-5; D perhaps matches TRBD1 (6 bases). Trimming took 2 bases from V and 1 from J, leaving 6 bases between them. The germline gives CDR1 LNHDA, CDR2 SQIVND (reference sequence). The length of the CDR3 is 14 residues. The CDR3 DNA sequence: TGTGCCAGTAGTATACAGGGGAGCAATCAGCCCCAGCATTTT. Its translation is CASSIQGSNQPQHF.

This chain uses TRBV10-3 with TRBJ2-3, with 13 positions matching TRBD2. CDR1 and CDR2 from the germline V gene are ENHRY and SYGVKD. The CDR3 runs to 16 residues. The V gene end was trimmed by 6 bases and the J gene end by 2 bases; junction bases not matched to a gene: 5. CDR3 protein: CAISGLAGASTDTQYF. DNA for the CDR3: TGTGCCATCAGCGGACTAGCGGGAGCCTCCACAGATACGCAGTATTTT.

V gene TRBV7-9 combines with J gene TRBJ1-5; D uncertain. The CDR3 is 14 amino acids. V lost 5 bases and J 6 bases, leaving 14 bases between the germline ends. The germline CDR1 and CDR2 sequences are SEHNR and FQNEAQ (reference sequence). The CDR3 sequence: CASSAEGGSQPQHF. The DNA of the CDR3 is TGTGCCAGCAGCGCCGAGGGTGGAAGTCAGCCCCAGCATTTT.

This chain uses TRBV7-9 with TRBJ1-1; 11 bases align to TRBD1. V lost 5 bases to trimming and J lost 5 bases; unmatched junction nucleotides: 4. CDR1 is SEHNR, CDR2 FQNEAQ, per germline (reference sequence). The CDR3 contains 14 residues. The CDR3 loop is CASSGQGAKTEAFF. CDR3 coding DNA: TGTGCCAGCAGCGGACAGGGGGCAAAAACTGAAGCTTTCTTT.

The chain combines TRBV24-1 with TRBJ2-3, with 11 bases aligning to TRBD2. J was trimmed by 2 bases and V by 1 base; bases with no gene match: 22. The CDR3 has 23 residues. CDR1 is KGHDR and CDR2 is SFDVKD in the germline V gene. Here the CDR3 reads CATSDFPTTLAGVKGKDTDTQYF. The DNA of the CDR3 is TGTGCCACCAGTGATTTCCCCACCACACTAGCGGGAGTAAAGGGAAAAGACACAGATACGCAGTATTTT.

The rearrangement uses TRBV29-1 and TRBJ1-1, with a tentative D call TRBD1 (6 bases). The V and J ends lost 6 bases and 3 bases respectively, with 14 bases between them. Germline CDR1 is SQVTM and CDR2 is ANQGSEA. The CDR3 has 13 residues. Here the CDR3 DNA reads TGCAGCGTCCTCGAGGGGGGGCACACTGAAGCTTTCTTT. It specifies CSVLEGGHTEAFF. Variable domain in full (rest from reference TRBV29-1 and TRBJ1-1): SAVISQKPSRDICQRGTSLTIQCQVDSQVTMMFWYRQQPGQSLTLIATANQGSEATYESGFVIDKFPISRPNLTFSTLTVSNMSPEDSSIYLCSVLEGGHTEAFFGQGTRLTVV.

This CDR3 reads CASSGTSGGSEQFF. The DNA for the CDR3 is TGTGCCAGCAGCGGGACTAGCGGGGGTAGTGAGCAGTTCTTC. This chain links TRBV6-5 with TRBJ2-1; 14 bases are a match to TRBD2. V lost 6 bases, J lost 9 bases, and 4 bases stayed unmatched. This CDR3 has 14 residues. Germline V gene data show CDR1 as MNHEY and CDR2 as SVGAGI.

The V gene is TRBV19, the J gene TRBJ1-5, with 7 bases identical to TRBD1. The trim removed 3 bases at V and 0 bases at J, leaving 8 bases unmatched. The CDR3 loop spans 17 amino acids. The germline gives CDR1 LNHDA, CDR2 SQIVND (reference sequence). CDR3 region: CASSISWTGNSNQPQHF. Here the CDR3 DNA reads TGTGCCAGTAGTATTAGCTGGACAGGCAATAGCAATCAGCCCCAGCATTTT.

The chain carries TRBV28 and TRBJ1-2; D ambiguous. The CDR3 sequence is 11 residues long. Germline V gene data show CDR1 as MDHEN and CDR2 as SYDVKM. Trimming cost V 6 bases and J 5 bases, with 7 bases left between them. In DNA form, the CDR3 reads TGTGCCAGCAGCTCCTTTTATGGCTACACCTTC. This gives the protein CASSSFYGYTF.

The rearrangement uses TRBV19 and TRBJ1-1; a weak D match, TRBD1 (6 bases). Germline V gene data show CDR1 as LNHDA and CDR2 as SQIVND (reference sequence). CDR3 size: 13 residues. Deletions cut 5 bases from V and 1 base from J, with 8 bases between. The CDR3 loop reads CASSLDRNTEAFF. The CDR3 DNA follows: TGTGCCAGTAGTTTGGACAGGAACACTGAAGCTTTCTTT. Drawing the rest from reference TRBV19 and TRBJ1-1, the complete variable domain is DGGITQSPKYLFRKEGQNVTLSCEQNLNHDAMYWYRQDPGQGLRLIYYSQIVNDFQKGDIAEGYSVSREKKESFPLTVTSAQKNPTAFYLCASSLDRNTEAFFGQGTRLTVV.

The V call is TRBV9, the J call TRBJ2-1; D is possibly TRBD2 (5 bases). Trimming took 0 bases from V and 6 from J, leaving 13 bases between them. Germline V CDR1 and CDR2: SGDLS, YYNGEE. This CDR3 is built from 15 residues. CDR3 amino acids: CASSVALAEGNEQFF. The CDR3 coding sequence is TGTGCCAGCAGCGTAGCGCTAGCTGAGGGCAATGAGCAGTTCTTC.

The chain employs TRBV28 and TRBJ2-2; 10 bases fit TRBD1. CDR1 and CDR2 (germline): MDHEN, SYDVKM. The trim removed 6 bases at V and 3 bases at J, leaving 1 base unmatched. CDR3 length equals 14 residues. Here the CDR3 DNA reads TGTGCCAGCAGGGGACAGGGGTACACCGGGGAGCTGTTTTTT. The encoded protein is CASRGQGYTGELFF.

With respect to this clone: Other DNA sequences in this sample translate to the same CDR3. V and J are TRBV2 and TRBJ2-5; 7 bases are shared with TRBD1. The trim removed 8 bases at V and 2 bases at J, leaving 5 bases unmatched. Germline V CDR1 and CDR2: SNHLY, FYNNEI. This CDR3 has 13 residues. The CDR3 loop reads CASSGQRQETQYF. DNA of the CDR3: TGTGCCAGCTCGGGACAGCGACAAGAGACCCAGTACTTC.

As DNA, the CDR3 is TGTGCCAGTAGTAGCGAAACCTACGAGCAGTACTTC. It codes for CASSSETYEQYF. The genes are TRBV19 and TRBJ2-7, with no clear D. Trimming shortened V by 4 bases and J by 2 bases, and 6 bases separated the two germline ends. CDR1 is LNHDA, CDR2 SQIVND, per germline (reference sequence). CDR3 length: 12 residues.

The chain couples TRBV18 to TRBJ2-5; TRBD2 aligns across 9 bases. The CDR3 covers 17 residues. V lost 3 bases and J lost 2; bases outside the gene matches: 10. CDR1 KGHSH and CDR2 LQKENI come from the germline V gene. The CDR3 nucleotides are TGTGCCAGCTCACCGTCTAGCGGGACCCTGGGGCAAGAGACCCAGTACTTC. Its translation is CASSPSSGTLGQETQYF.

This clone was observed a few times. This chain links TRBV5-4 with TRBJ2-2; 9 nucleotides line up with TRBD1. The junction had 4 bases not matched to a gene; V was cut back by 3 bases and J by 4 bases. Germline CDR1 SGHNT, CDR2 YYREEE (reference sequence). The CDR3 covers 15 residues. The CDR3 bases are TGTGCCAGCAGCTCCTGGACAGGGGTCACCGGGGAGCTGTTTTTT. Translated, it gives CASSSWTGVTGELFF.

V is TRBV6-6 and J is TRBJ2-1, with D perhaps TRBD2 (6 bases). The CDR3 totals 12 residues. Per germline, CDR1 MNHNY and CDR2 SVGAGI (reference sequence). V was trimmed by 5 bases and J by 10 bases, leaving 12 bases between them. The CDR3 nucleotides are TGTGCCAGCAGTCTGGGGGGTTGGGAGCAGTTCTTC. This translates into CASSLGGWEQFF.

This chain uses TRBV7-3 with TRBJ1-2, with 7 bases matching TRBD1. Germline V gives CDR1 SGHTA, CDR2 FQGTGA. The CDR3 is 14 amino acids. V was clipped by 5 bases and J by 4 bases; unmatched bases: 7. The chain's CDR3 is CASSPGTAGYGYTF. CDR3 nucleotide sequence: TGTGCCAGCAGCCCCGGGACAGCAGGCTATGGCTACACCTTC.

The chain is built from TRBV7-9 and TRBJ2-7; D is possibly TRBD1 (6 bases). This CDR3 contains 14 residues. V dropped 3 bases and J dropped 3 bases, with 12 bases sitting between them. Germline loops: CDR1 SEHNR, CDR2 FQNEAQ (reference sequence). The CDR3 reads CASSFGTPDYEQYF. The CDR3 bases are TGTGCCAGCAGCTTCGGGACACCCGACTACGAGCAGTACTTC.

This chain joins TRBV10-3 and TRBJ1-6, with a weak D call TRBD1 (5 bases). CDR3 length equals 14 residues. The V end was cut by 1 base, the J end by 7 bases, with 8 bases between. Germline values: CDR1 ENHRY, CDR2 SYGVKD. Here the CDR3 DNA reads TGTGCCATCAGTGAGTACGCAGGGAATTCACCCCTCCACTTT. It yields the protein CAISEYAGNSPLHF.